What follows are 5 T cell receptor beta chains derived from one specimen sequenced in a study of CXCR3-negative and CXCR3-positive naive CD8 T cells. No antigens are known for them. The TRB libraries of cDNA were built by UMI-labeled 5' RACE. Following a re-call of the 5' RACE reads, TCRdb has one entry per CDR3 protein and lacks DNA. Recorded here are about 60,000 distinct CDR3 sequences; the top ten clones represent less than 0.85%. Study results and limitations: Researchers report that CXCR3-positive naive cells carry more hydrophobic TRB CDR3s than CXCR3-negative naive cells.

Sequencing was performed on naive CXCR3+ CD8+ T cells from blood. Subset given: CD45RO-CCR7+CD27+CD95- naive CD8+ T cells expressing CXCR3 (TNR3+). All receptors derive from a human donor in good health. Some clones in this sample may be carry-over from other donors' samples.

The chain has TRBV4-3 and TRBJ2-7; the TCRdb D gene call, TRBD2, has no DNA to confirm it. Per the germline V gene, CDR1 is LGHNA and CDR2 is YSLEER. The length of the CDR3 is 15 residues. Here the CDR3 reads CASSHGLAGTYEQYF.

The chain has TRBV7-9 and TRBJ2-7; TCRdb proposes TRBD1, but this gene call is untestable without DNA. Per germline, CDR1 SEHNR and CDR2 FQNEAQ (reference sequence). The CDR3 runs to 16 residues. This chain's CDR3 is CASSLSYGDRAYEQYF.

The J gene is TRBJ2-3, the V gene TRBV10-3; the TCRdb D gene call, TRBD1, has no DNA to confirm it. There are 14 residues in the CDR3. Looked up from germline, CDR1 is ENHRY and CDR2 is SYGVKD. This chain's CDR3 is CAIRTGEGTDTQYF.

This chain connects TRBV7-9 to TRBJ2-7. Germline CDR1 SEHNR, CDR2 FQNEAQ (reference sequence). The CDR3 has 15 amino acids. The CDR3 loop reads CASSPSEVNWNEQYF. Using reference TRBV7-9 and TRBJ2-7 for the parts outside the CDR3, the full variable domain is DTGVSQNPRHKITKRGQNVTFRCDPISEHNRLYWYRQTLGQGPEFLTYFQNEAQLEKSRLLSDRFSAERPKGSFSTLEIQRTEQGDSAMYLCASSPSEVNWNEQYFGPGTRLTVT.

The CDR3 sequence: CASSQEQGGSYNEQFF. The V call is TRBV4-3, the J call TRBJ2-1; lacking DNA, the TRBD1 call made by TCRdb goes unchecked. The CDR3 covers 16 residues. The germline V gene has CDR1 LGHNA and CDR2 YSLEER.